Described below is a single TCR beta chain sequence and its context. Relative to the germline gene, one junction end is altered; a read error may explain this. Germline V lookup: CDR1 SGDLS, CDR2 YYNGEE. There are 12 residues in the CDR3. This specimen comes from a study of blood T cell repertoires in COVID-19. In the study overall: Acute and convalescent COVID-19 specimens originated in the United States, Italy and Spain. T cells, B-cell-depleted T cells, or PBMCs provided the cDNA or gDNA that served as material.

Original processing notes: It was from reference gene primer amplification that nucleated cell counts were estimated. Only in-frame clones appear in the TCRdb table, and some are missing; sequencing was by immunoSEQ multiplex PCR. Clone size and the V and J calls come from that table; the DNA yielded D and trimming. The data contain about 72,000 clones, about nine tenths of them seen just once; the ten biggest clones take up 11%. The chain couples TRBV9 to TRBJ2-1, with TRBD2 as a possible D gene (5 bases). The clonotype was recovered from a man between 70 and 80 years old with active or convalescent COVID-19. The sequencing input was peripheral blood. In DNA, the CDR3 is TGTGCCAGCAGCCTCCGGGATTCCCTCCCAGTCTTC. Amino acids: CASSLRDSLPVF. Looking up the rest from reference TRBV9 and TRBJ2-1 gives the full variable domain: DSGVTQTPKHLITATGQRVTLRCSPRSGDLSVYWYQQSLDQGLQFLIQYYNGEERAKGNILERFSAQQFPDLHSELNLSSLELGDSALYFCASSLRDSLPVFGPGTRLTVL.